The present TCR beta chain was sequenced within a study of blood T cells in healthy people across ages. General study findings and limits: The study lacked donor CMV status, which possibly confounded expanded clonotype changes.

Isolation per sample recovered at least 6.5 million PBMCs. Every sample gave at least 5 micrograms of total RNA when it was extracted. It was with a sample-barcoded 5' primer and a J-beta primer mix that a second PCR of roughly 6 to 12 cycles was run. TCRdb reprocessed the 5' RACE reads via MiXCR and lists one record per CDR3 protein. The repertoire has about 570,000 distinct CDR3 sequences, 27% of them found once; the top ten carry approximately 17%. In this sample, this clonotype turned up a few times. Its antigen is still unknown. V was cut by 3 bases and J by 2 bases, with 8 bases left in between. This CDR3 spans 12 amino acids. The V gene's germline CDR1 is SQVTM and CDR2 ANQGSEA.

Input material: blood. The gene calls are TRBV29-1 and TRBJ2-7; unclear D gene. This TCR was sampled from a woman in her sixties or seventies in good health. As DNA, the CDR3 is TGCAGCGTTGAGTACGAGACCTACGAGCAGTACTTC. The encoded protein is CSVEYETYEQYF.